Listed here are 24 T cell receptor beta chains from one sample, sequenced in a study of shared clonotypes between healthy human individuals. Assay: immunoSEQ multiplex PCR; the TCRdb copy retains only in-frame clones and omits some. The sample contains about 1.1 million clones, about 80% of which appear only once. Sequenced: memory CD4+ T cells from PBMCs. The subset is: CD45RA-negative fraction. These receptors were obtained from a man between 18 and 29 years old in good health. Some clones in this sample may be carry-over from other donors' samples.

The J gene is TRBJ1-1, the V gene TRBV28; no clear D gene. Between the trimmed V and J ends, which lost 1 base and 5 bases, there was a span of 17 bases. Germline V lookup: CDR1 MDHEN, CDR2 SYDVKM. The CDR3 contains 16 residues. The CDR3 sequence: CASSLYLVGVGTEAFF. The CDR3 nucleotides read TGTGCCAGCAGTTTATACTTAGTTGGGGTTGGGACTGAAGCTTTCTTT.

For the CDR3, the DNA is TGTGCCAGCAGCCAAGTAGTAGCCGGGCCAAATAATTCACCCCTCCACTTT. It yields the protein CASSQVVAGPNNSPLHF. J is TRBJ1-6 and V is TRBV4-2; D is unresolved. With 1 base removed from V and 5 bases from J, the gap between germline ends came to 15 bases. The V gene's germline CDR1 is LGHNA and CDR2 YNFKEQ. CDR3 length equals 17 residues.

This clone was observed a single time. This chain connects TRBV4-2 to TRBJ2-7, with TRBD2 matching over 7 bases. V shed 5 bases, J shed 2 bases, and the junction held 12 bases outside the gene matches. Germline V gene lookup returns CDR1 LGHNA and CDR2 YNFKEQ. This CDR3 is 16 amino acids long. The DNA for the CDR3 is TGTGCCAGCAGCGCCCTTGTTTCTAGCGGTGCCTACGAGCAGTACTTC. Encoded protein: CASSALVSSGAYEQYF.

V usage is TRBV25-1 and J usage is TRBJ1-1; 8 bases align to TRBD1. This CDR3 comprises 13 residues. J lost 1 base, V lost 10 bases, and 5 bases had no gene match. CDR1 and CDR2 from the germline V gene are MGHDK and SYGVNS. The CDR3 DNA reads TGTGCCACCCGGACAGGGACGAACACTGAAGCTTTCTTT. Translated: CATRTGTNTEAFF.

The CDR3 DNA follows: TGTGCCAGCAGCTTCGACGGAAGGAAAGGGGAGACCCAGTACTTC. This translates into CASSFDGRKGETQYF. The rearrangement joins TRBV7-3 to TRBJ2-5; D unresolved. This CDR3 comprises 15 residues. V was trimmed by 3 bases and J by 5 bases, leaving 16 bases between them. CDR1 is SGHTA, CDR2 FQGTGA, per germline.

The rearrangement joins TRBV4-2 to TRBJ2-1, with D maybe TRBD2 (5 bases). V was shortened by 0 bases and J by 7 bases, with 19 bases between the two germline ends. CDR1 and CDR2 from the germline V gene are LGHNA and YNFKEQ. This CDR3 has 17 amino acids. The CDR3 spells CASSQDLRTGGRNEQFF. CDR3 nucleotides: TGTGCCAGCAGCCAAGATCTCCGTACGGGCGGGCGGAATGAGCAGTTCTTC.

This clone was counted only a few times. This chain uses TRBV27 with TRBJ2-7; D perhaps matches TRBD1 (5 bases). V was trimmed by 5 bases and J by 3 bases, leaving 23 bases between them. This CDR3 is 17 amino acids long. The germline CDR1 and CDR2 sequences are MNHEY and SMNVEV (reference sequence). The CDR3 region is CASSMSYRSTLGYEQYF. The CDR3 DNA reads as TGTGCCAGCAGTATGAGTTACAGGTCGACTTTGGGCTACGAGCAGTACTTC.

J is TRBJ2-3 and V is TRBV7-9; D is unresolved. Germline V lookup: CDR1 SEHNR, CDR2 FQNEAQ (reference sequence). The V and J ends lost 4 bases and 1 base respectively, with 12 bases between them. This CDR3 spans 15 amino acids. CDR3 DNA sequence: TGTGCCAGCAGCTCAACCTGGACCGGCACAGATACGCAGTATTTT. Protein product: CASSSTWTGTDTQYF.

This chain uses TRBV7-8 with TRBJ2-1; D may be TRBD1 (6 bases). With 5 bases removed from V and 2 bases from J, the gap between germline ends came to 16 bases. CDR1 SGHVS and CDR2 FQNEAQ come from the germline V gene. The CDR3 extends over 16 amino acids. In DNA form, the CDR3 reads TGTGCCAGCAGCCCCAGGCAGGGGTCGACCTACAATGAGCAGTTCTTC. It yields the protein CASSPRQGSTYNEQFF.

The J gene is TRBJ2-7, the V gene TRBV5-1; 8 bases are a match to TRBD1. Germline CDR1 is SGHRS and CDR2 is YFSETQ. This CDR3 has 14 amino acids. Trimming took 1 base from V and 5 from J; bases not matched to a gene: 5. Written as DNA, the CDR3 is TGCGCCAGCAGCTTGCGGCAGGGGGCGAACGAGCAGTACTTC. This encodes CASSLRQGANEQYF.

The V call is TRBV18, the J call TRBJ1-1; no definite D call. The CDR3 is 13 residues long. V gave up 3 bases and J gave up 3 bases, with 8 bases separating them. In germline, CDR1 is KGHSH, CDR2 LQKENI. The CDR3 region is CASSPRFDTEAFF. The CDR3, as DNA: TGTGCCAGCTCACCCCGGTTTGACACTGAAGCTTTCTTT.

V gene TRBV5-4 combines with J gene TRBJ1-1; 9 bases are a match to TRBD1. The CDR3 covers 15 residues. V lost 0 bases and J lost 4; bases outside the gene matches: 4. Germline loops: CDR1 SGHNT, CDR2 YYREEE (reference sequence). This CDR3 is CASSLGGQGRTEAFF. CDR3 DNA sequence: TGTGCCAGCAGCTTGGGGGGACAGGGACGCACTGAAGCTTTCTTT.

The V and J genes are TRBV2 and TRBJ2-7, with 8 bases fitting TRBD2. Germline V lookup: CDR1 SNHLY, CDR2 FYNNEI. This CDR3 has 13 residues. Trimming took 7 bases from V and 1 from J; bases not matched to a gene: 3. The CDR3 loop reads CASNREGSYEQYF. CDR3 bases: TGTGCCAGCAATCGGGAGGGATCCTACGAGCAGTACTTC.

This chain uses TRBV11-2 with TRBJ2-2; 7 nucleotides line up with TRBD1. Trimming at V came to 4 bases and at J to 7 bases, leaving 6 bases not matched to a gene. Germline loops: CDR1 SGHAT, CDR2 FQNNGV. The CDR3 totals 14 residues. The CDR3 here is CASSSQGQLGELFF. The CDR3 nucleotides are TGTGCCAGCAGCTCTCAGGGACAGCTCGGGGAGCTGTTTTTT.

The chain couples TRBV2 to TRBJ1-5; perhaps TRBD1 as D (5 bases). The ends were cut back, 1 base at V and 4 bases at J, with 14 bases in the middle. This CDR3 spans 16 amino acids. CDR1 and CDR2 (germline): SNHLY, FYNNEI. For the CDR3, the DNA is TGTGCCAGCAGTGAAGTGAGGGGAATAGGTAATCAGCCCCAGCATTTT. It yields the protein CASSEVRGIGNQPQHF.

V usage is TRBV7-2 and J usage is TRBJ1-1, with 7 bases lining up with TRBD1. CDR1 and CDR2 from the germline V gene are SGHTA and FQGNSA. V dropped 5 bases and J dropped 1; count of bases not matched to a gene: 10. This CDR3 spans 16 amino acids. Here the CDR3 DNA reads TGTGCCAGCAGCCTCAGGGGGATTACAGGGAACACTGAAGCTTTCTTT. This codes for CASSLRGITGNTEAFF.

This clone has just a few counts. The V call is TRBV11-2, the J call TRBJ2-7; TRBD2 might be the D (5 bases). This CDR3 has 17 amino acids. The V end lost 4 bases, the J end lost 5 bases, and 24 bases lay between the germline ends. Per the germline V gene, CDR1 is SGHAT and CDR2 is FQNNGV. CDR3 protein: CASSSLLFVGMRNEQYF. Written as DNA, the CDR3 is TGTGCCAGCAGCTCCCTTTTGTTTGTCGGGATGAGGAACGAGCAGTACTTC.

The V and J genes are TRBV10-3 and TRBJ1-2; 12 bases match TRBD1. The CDR3 is 21 residues long. V lost 0 bases, J lost 6 bases, and 20 bases stayed unmatched. Germline lookup yields CDR1 ENHRY and CDR2 SYGVKD. CDR3 nucleotides: TGTGCCATCAGTGAGTCGAAAGTTTTCTGGGACAGGGGGCCCGAGAGCGATGGCTACACCTTC. Encoded protein: CAISESKVFWDRGPESDGYTF.

This chain connects TRBV19 to TRBJ2-2, with D hard to call. This CDR3 has 12 residues. Germline assignment: CDR1 LNHDA and CDR2 SQIVND (reference sequence). Deletions cut 6 bases from V and 6 bases from J, with 8 bases between. CDR3 in amino acids: CASSLIAGELFF. The CDR3 region has the DNA TGTGCCAGTAGCCTCATAGCCGGGGAGCTGTTTTTT.

This clone was recorded many times. CDR3 nucleotide sequence: TGTGCCAGCAGCTTGAGTTCAGCGGGAGTTAGGGAGACCCAGTACTTC. Protein sequence: CASSLSSAGVRETQYF. This chain joins TRBV5-4 and TRBJ2-5; 8 nucleotides line up with TRBD2. This CDR3 is built from 16 residues. Unmatched junction bases numbered 10, after V lost 1 base and J lost 5 bases. Germline-derived CDR1 and CDR2 are SGHNT and YYREEE (reference sequence).

This chain connects TRBV18 to TRBJ1-2, with TRBD1 matching 9 bases. This CDR3 is built from 15 residues. CDR1 is KGHSH and CDR2 is LQKENI in the germline V gene. V shed 0 bases and J 6 bases; nucleotides not matched to a gene: 5. The CDR3 bases are TGTGCCAGCTCACCACCGTGGGACAGGGTCGATGGCTACACCTTC. It is translated as CASSPPWDRVDGYTF.

The chain joins TRBV5-1 to TRBJ1-2; D remains ambiguous. V shed 2 bases and J shed 6 bases, with 11 bases lying between them. Germline CDR1 SGHRS, CDR2 YFSETQ. CDR3 size: 13 residues. CDR3 amino acids: CASSFSGPNGYTF. CDR3 nucleotides: TGCGCCAGCAGCTTTAGCGGACCGAATGGCTACACCTTC.

This clone appeared a few times. The sample holds other DNA sequences that translate to the same CDR3. The chain recombines TRBV9 with TRBJ2-6; possible D gene TRBD1, 6 bases. The CDR3 covers 15 residues. Germline loops: CDR1 SGDLS, CDR2 YYNGEE. Trimming shortened V by 2 bases and J by 0 bases, and 6 bases separated the two germline ends. This chain's CDR3 is CASSVRGSGANVLTF. CDR3 coding DNA: TGTGCCAGCAGCGTCAGGGGCTCTGGGGCCAACGTCCTGACTTTC.

This chain uses TRBV2 with TRBJ1-4, with no clear D. The CDR3 spans 11 residues. Germline V lookup: CDR1 SNHLY, CDR2 FYNNEI. Trimming took off 11 bases at V and 15 bases at J, with 19 bases between the two ends. CDR3 coding DNA: TGTGCCGCAACCTCAGCTTTGGAGGTGTTTTTT. This sequence encodes CAATSALEVFF.